This T cell receptor (beta chain) was profiled in a study of long-term antiretroviral therapy in people with HIV. Study as a whole: Specimens dating back about a decade before the 2015 immediate-ART recommendation are the oldest included. Whole-study findings and limits: HIV repertoires spanned narrower CDR3 length ranges than controls. An increase in diversity followed ART, yet levels stayed below transplant donor controls.

The CDR3 is 15 residues long. Germline CDR1 SGHKS, CDR2 YYEKEE (reference sequence). V was cut by 1 base and J by 5 bases, with 10 bases left in between. Survey-level immunoSEQ v3.0 assays were run. The repertoire was sequenced with immunoSEQ multiplex PCR; TCRdb's copy has only in-frame clones and lacks some. The sample holds 20,000 or so clones, over 65% seen once. A remark on this clone: The antigen is unknown.

V and J are TRBV5-5 and TRBJ1-6, with TRBD1 as a possible D gene (6 bases). Sequencing used unsorted PBMCs, obtained 0.5 years before starting antiretroviral therapy. This TCR came from a woman aged 45-65 years with HIV. The CDR3 nucleotides read TGTGCCAGCAGCTTGTTACAGGGAAATAATTCACCCCTCCACTTT. Its translation: CASSLLQGNNSPLHF.